This T cell receptor (beta chain) was sequenced for a study of PD-L1 blockade in urothelial cancer. The method was immunoSEQ multiplex PCR; TCRdb's version includes in-frame clones alone and lacks a portion of them. The repertoire consists of roughly 120,000 clones, with 75% to 90% occurring once and the leading ten covering 1.5% to 2%. Germline V lookup: CDR1 SGHVS, CDR2 FNYEAQ. The V and J ends lost 4 bases and 8 bases respectively, with 5 bases between them. The CDR3 extends over 11 amino acids. Documented time point: peripheral blood 6 weeks after treatment start. The sequencing here drew on PBMCs, taken around atezolizumab (anti-PD-L1) treatment. The chain uses TRBV7-6 and TRBJ1-4; D gene uncertain. The sequence derives from a man in his sixties with urothelial cancer. The chain's CDR3 is CASSSGEKLFF. DNA of the CDR3: TGTGCCAGCAGCTCCGGGGAAAAACTGTTTTTT.